One and the same sample provided the 15 T cell receptor beta chains below, sequenced in a study of siplizumab effects on memory and regulatory T cells. Here immunoSEQ multiplex PCR was the method, and the copy in TCRdb shows in-frame clones only, minus some. Found here are 110,000 or so clones, 90% to 95% of them singletons; the top ten hold 0.32%. Sequencing used CD4+ T cells sorted from blood. Every receptor here comes from a human donor in good health.

The gene calls are TRBV5-6 and TRBJ1-5, with D unclear. Trimming cost V 0 bases and J 0 bases, with 7 bases left between them. Germline lookup yields CDR1 SGHDT and CDR2 YYEEEE. CDR3 size: 15 residues. The chain's CDR3 is CASSLGVRSNQPQHF. The CDR3 nucleotides are TGTGCCAGCAGCTTGGGGGTTCGTAGCAATCAGCCCCAGCATTTT.

This sequence joins TRBV18 and TRBJ2-1, with 7 nucleotides matching TRBD2. The junction had 7 bases not matched to a gene; V was cut back by 1 base and J by 4 bases. Germline V gives CDR1 KGHSH, CDR2 LQKENI. There are 16 residues in the CDR3. CDR3 DNA: TGTGCCAGCTCACCACGGCCTAGCGGAGAGTACAATGAGCAGTTCTTC. It translates to CASSPRPSGEYNEQFF.

This sequence joins TRBV9 and TRBJ2-3, with D perhaps TRBD1 or TRBD2 (5 bases each). The germline V and J ends were trimmed by 4 bases and 6 bases, with 15 bases remaining between them. This CDR3 is built from 14 residues. CDR1 and CDR2 from the germline V gene are SGDLS and YYNGEE. The CDR3 nucleotides are TGTGCCAGCAGCCCGGGACCTCCACCCGATACGCAGTATTTT. This codes for CASSPGPPPDTQYF.

The chain carries TRBV7-9 and TRBJ2-2; D not certain. Trimming removed 3 bases at V and 5 bases at J, with 16 bases between. The length of the CDR3 is 16 residues. Germline assignment: CDR1 SEHNR and CDR2 FQNEAQ (reference sequence). As DNA, the CDR3 is TGTGCCAGCAGCTTCTCATTCGGTTTACAGACCGGGGAGCTGTTTTTT. Amino acids: CASSFSFGLQTGELFF.

This chain uses TRBV11-1 with TRBJ1-2, with TRBD1 matching over 7 bases. Trimming removed 5 bases from V and 1 base from J; junction bases left unmatched: 7. This CDR3 region has 15 residues. CDR1 SGHAT and CDR2 FQDESV come from the germline V gene (reference sequence). This CDR3 reads CASSPRTGGNYGYTF. The CDR3 region has the DNA TGTGCCAGCAGCCCCCGGACAGGCGGTAACTATGGCTACACCTTC.

The chain couples TRBV4-1 to TRBJ2-4; unclear D gene. Germline CDR1 and CDR2: MGHRA and YSYEKL. CDR3 length: 15 amino acids. V gave up 4 bases and J gave up 3 bases, with 13 bases separating them. The CDR3: CASSLEANYKNIQYF. DNA of the CDR3: TGCGCCAGCAGCCTCGAAGCCAATTACAAAAACATTCAGTACTTC.

V usage is TRBV19 and J usage is TRBJ2-7; D may be TRBD1 (6 bases). The CDR3 consists of 13 residues. CDR1 LNHDA and CDR2 SQIVND come from the germline V gene (reference sequence). Trimming cost V 3 bases and J 7 bases, with 13 bases left between them. The CDR3 DNA is TGTGCCAGTAGTATGTGGAACAGGGATGAGCAGTACTTC. Translated, it gives CASSMWNRDEQYF.

The rearrangement uses TRBV4-2 and TRBJ2-7; 11 bases are shared with TRBD2. This CDR3 comprises 16 residues. Germline trimming cut 4 bases from V and 0 bases from J; bases unmatched to any gene: 5. Germline values: CDR1 LGHNA, CDR2 YNFKEQ. The CDR3 nucleotides are TGTGCCAGCAGCCGGGAAGGGACTAGCGGCTCCTACGAGCAGTACTTC. Translating gives CASSREGTSGSYEQYF.

The chain joins TRBV15 to TRBJ2-7, with TRBD2 matching 11 bases. With V trimmed by 0 bases and J by 0 bases, 4 bases remained unmatched. The CDR3 extends over 17 amino acids. Germline V gene lookup returns CDR1 LNHNV and CDR2 YYDKDF (reference sequence). This CDR3 reads CATSREGGTSGSYEQYF. In DNA form, the CDR3 reads TGTGCCACCAGCAGAGAGGGTGGGACTAGCGGCTCCTACGAGCAGTACTTC. Looking up the rest from reference TRBV15 and TRBJ2-7 gives the full variable domain: DAMVIQNPRYQVTQFGKPVTLSCSQTLNHNVMYWYQQKSSQAPKLLFHYYDKDFNNEADTPDNFQSRRPNTSFCFLDIRSPGLGDTAMYLCATSREGGTSGSYEQYFGPGTRLTVT.

The chain joins TRBV11-2 to TRBJ1-1; D is perhaps TRBD1 (5 bases). The germline V gene has CDR1 SGHAT and CDR2 FQNNGV. The CDR3 is 15 amino acids. V was trimmed by 5 bases and J by 0 bases, leaving 13 bases between them. CDR3 region: CASSPRGSMNTEAFF. Here the CDR3 DNA reads TGTGCCAGCAGCCCGAGGGGCAGTATGAACACTGAAGCTTTCTTT.

This chain connects TRBV30 to TRBJ2-5; tentatively, D is TRBD1 (6 bases). Between the trimmed V and J ends, which lost 3 bases and 5 bases, there was a span of 10 bases. The CDR3 runs 12 residues. Germline V gene sequence: CDR1 GTSNPN, CDR2 SVGIG (reference sequence). In DNA, the CDR3 is TGTGCCTGGAGCACAGGGTGGGAGACCCAGTACTTC. Encoded protein: CAWSTGWETQYF.

V usage is TRBV4-1 and J usage is TRBJ2-6; D uncertain. Trimming removed 2 bases from V and 3 bases from J, with 11 bases in between. Germline lookup yields CDR1 MGHRA and CDR2 YSYEKL. The CDR3 has 16 residues. The CDR3 reads CASSQRLGFGANVLTF. The CDR3, as DNA: TGCGCCAGCAGCCAACGTCTAGGGTTTGGGGCCAACGTCCTGACTTTC.

With respect to this clone: Other DNA sequences from this sample encode an identical CDR3 as well. V usage is TRBV6-6 and J usage is TRBJ2-5; the D is unclear. This CDR3 comprises 11 residues. Germline V gene sequence: CDR1 MNHNY, CDR2 SVGAGI (reference sequence). Trimming left V 6 bases short and J 3 bases short, with 5 bases between. Written as DNA, the CDR3 is TGTGCCAGCAGCCTCAAAGAGACCCAGTACTTC. This translates into CASSLKETQYF.

The chain links TRBV5-4 to TRBJ2-1; D is unresolved. CDR1 SGHNT and CDR2 YYREEE come from the germline V gene (reference sequence). Trimming left V 2 bases short and J 2 bases short, with 11 bases between. This CDR3 contains 15 residues. In DNA form, the CDR3 reads TGTGCCAGCAGCTTAAGTCTGGAAGCCTACAATGAGCAGTTCTTC. Translated, it gives CASSLSLEAYNEQFF.

The rearrangement joins TRBV14 to TRBJ1-1; D is possibly TRBD1 (5 bases). Germline-derived CDR1 and CDR2 are SGHDN and FVKESK. The CDR3 runs 13 residues. V was trimmed by 1 base and J by 5 bases, leaving 8 bases between them. As DNA, the CDR3 is TGTGCCAGCAGCCAAGTCGGGGGTACTGAAGCTTTCTTT. This sequence encodes CASSQVGGTEAFF.